This TCR beta chain was recorded in a study of blood T cell repertoires in COVID-19. Study overall: Resolution of symptoms, clearance, or two negative PCRs was present in recovered Cohort 3 donors. Both acute and convalescent COVID-19 samples were obtained from the United States, Italy and Spain.

Ages ranged from roughly 18 to 100 years, with residence in 24 US areas. The CDR3 has 17 amino acids. V gave up 4 bases and J gave up 0 bases; unmatched junction bases: 9. Germline V CDR1 and CDR2: SEHNR, FQNEAQ (reference sequence). In the authors' methods: Amplification of reference gene primers provided the estimated nucleated cell counts. Measured with immunoSEQ multiplex PCR; TCRdb has only the in-frame clones, and not every one. V and J calls and clone size are given by that table; D and trimming were obtained from the DNA. The table includes fewer than 250,000 clones, roughly nine tenths detected once.

The sample was PBMCs or T cells enriched from blood (not recorded which). This sequence originates from a woman in her thirties or forties in a cohort exposed to, infected with or recovered from COVID-19 (not recorded which). This chain joins TRBV7-9 and TRBJ2-3; TRBD2 agrees at 8 bases. The CDR3 here is CASSSLLAATSTDTQYF. The DNA for the CDR3 is TGTGCCAGCAGCTCGTTACTAGCGGCCACTAGCACAGATACGCAGTATTTT.